The sequence of this T cell receptor (beta chain) was determined in a study of blood T cell repertoires in COVID-19 (dated by TCRdb to about 2020). With respect to the entire study: Collaborator samples came from the United States, Italy and Spain and covered acute and convalescent phases of COVID-19. The material from the prospective study consisted of cDNA or gDNA derived from T cells, B-cell-depleted T cells, or PBMCs. Samples were obtained from the ongoing ImmuneRACE study (first 160 participants) and from about 1,300 subjects provided by 6 global collaborators. The dataset comprised deeply sampled blood TCRbeta repertoires from subjects exposed to, actively infected with, or recovered from COVID-19. Nearly every sample came with metadata listing a de-identified subject ID, COVID-19 status, age in years and sex. Where available, HLA class I and class II types were obtained from metadata supplied by the sample provider rather than from assay-based typing. The repertoires were released in a freely available public database intended as a resource for research on the immune response to SARS-CoV-2.

TCRbeta CDR3 regions were amplified from genomic DNA using the immunoSEQ Assay, a bias-controlled multiplex PCR. The original methods were these. Nucleated cell counts per sample were estimated from amplification of reference gene primers within the assay. Sequence reads were collapsed and filtered to measure the absolute abundance of every unique TCRbeta CDR3 rearrangement. For each sample, productive Simpson clonality was calculated as the square root of Simpson's diversity index over productive rearrangements. The table comes from immuneACCESS by way of TCRdb, which keeps in-frame sequences with V and J called. Part of the clones is missing from these tables; in studies checked, under half for an unresolved V gene and the rest for unknown reasons. The D gene and trimming were derived from the DNA, and the V and J assignments and clone size from that table. For this sample there are hundreds of thousands of clones; about 86% appear just once. Of the sample, 4.5% to 5.5% is held by the ten largest clones.

What the study reported, not specific to this receptor: The amount of clinical and demographic metadata varied by source and participant and was provided uncurated.

About this clone: The clone's antigen remains unknown. Within one base of it there is no much larger clone, and no base qualities were kept.

In the prospective study, participants were roughly 18 to 100 years old, resided in about two dozen geographic areas of the United States, and were enrolled through a virtual design. In the prospective study, participants were assigned to cohorts based on the clinical history participants reported in a screening survey and a study questionnaire. Exposed participants had been in contact with someone with a PCR-confirmed or clinician-diagnosed COVID-19 case within 2 weeks of study entry. In the prospective study, whole blood, serum and a nasopharyngeal or oropharyngeal swab were collected from each participant by mobile phlebotomists. Participants in the prospective study had the option to provide additional blood draws and questionnaires over a roughly 2-month period. Prospective study blood samples were shipped either frozen or at room temperature before DNA extraction. The clonotype comes from a woman in her thirties who had been exposed to COVID-19. The source material was PBMCs or T cells enriched from blood (not recorded which).

The CDR3 has the sequence CASSQGGVWGNTIYF. The sequenced DNA: TGTGCCAGCAGTCAAGGCGGGGTTTGGGGAAACACCATATATTTT. This chain joins TRBV5-4 to TRBJ1-3; the D gene cannot be resolved reliably. The CDR3 starts with the cysteine, ends with the phenylalanine, and has 15 residues. The DNA shown is the 45-base CDR3, in frame from base 1. Per the germline V gene (reference sequence), SGHNT is the CDR1 and YYREEE is the CDR2. Cut back by 5 bases and 4 bases, the V and J ends lie 16 bases apart.